The 10 T cell receptor beta chains in this list originate from one sample, sequenced in a study of spatial heterogeneity in lung cancer. TCRdb re-analysed the 5' RACE reads in MiXCR, keeping a single row per CDR3 protein. Of about 100,000 distinct CDR3 sequences in the sample, around 19% were seen once. Time point defined: blood at routine non-recurrence follow-up after resection. Source: PBMCs, taken at follow-up. The source of these receptors is a male donor with early-stage non-small cell lung cancer.

This clonotype came up many times. CDR3 nucleotides: TGTGCCAGCAGGTATCTAGGGAAGAAGGAGGAGACCCAGTACTTC. It specifies CASRYLGKKEETQYF. The genes are TRBV7-9 and TRBJ2-5; D remains ambiguous. CDR1 is SEHNR, CDR2 FQNEAQ, per germline (reference sequence). Trimming took off 6 bases at V and 5 bases at J, with 19 bases between the two ends. CDR3 length equals 15 residues.

This clonotype was detected a few times. The rearrangement joins TRBV7-2 to TRBJ1-5, with 10 bases lining up with TRBD1. The ends lost 5 bases at V and 2 bases at J; junction bases unmatched: 3. The CDR3 length is 15 residues. Germline CDR1 SGHTA, CDR2 FQGNSA. The CDR3 coding sequence is TGTGCCAGCAGCGCAGGGACAGGGGGCAATCAGCCCCAGCATTTT. The encoded protein is CASSAGTGGNQPQHF.

The chain carries TRBV6-1 and TRBJ2-2, with TRBD2 matching 8 bases. The V and J ends lost 2 bases and 4 bases, in that order; junction bases with no gene match: 6. Germline loops: CDR1 MNHNS, CDR2 SASEGT. The CDR3 loop spans 16 amino acids. CDR3 residues: CASSEPQAGGTGELFF. The CDR3 bases are TGTGCCAGCAGTGAACCCCAGGCGGGGGGCACCGGGGAGCTGTTTTTT.

The J gene is TRBJ1-1, the V gene TRBV3-1; tentative D call: TRBD1 (5 bases). The germline V and J ends were trimmed by 3 bases and 5 bases, with 13 bases remaining between them. Germline CDR1 reads LGHDT; CDR2 reads YNNKEL (reference sequence). This CDR3 has 14 amino acids. The CDR3 nucleotides are TGTGCCAGCAGCCACAGGGCGAGGGAGACTGAAGCTTTCTTT. Protein product: CASSHRARETEAFF.

This clonotype has more than one count but fewer than ten. V gene TRBV7-2 combines with J gene TRBJ1-3; D is uncertain. CDR3 size: 15 residues. The V end was cut by 3 bases, the J end by 1 base, with 10 bases between. The germline V gene has CDR1 SGHTA and CDR2 FQGNSA. The CDR3 spells CASSLVFGSGNTIYF. CDR3 nucleotide sequence: TGTGCCAGCAGCTTGGTTTTCGGGTCTGGAAACACCATATATTTT.

This clonotype was recorded a few times. This chain links TRBV7-2 with TRBJ1-6, with 8 bases matching TRBD1. Germline-derived CDR1 and CDR2 are SGHTA and FQGNSA. The CDR3 has 14 amino acids. Trimming cost V 5 bases and J 12 bases; bases outside gene matches: 9. The CDR3 here is CASSLQGARVPLHF. Here the CDR3 DNA reads TGTGCCAGCAGCCTTCAGGGGGCGCGTGTACCCCTCCACTTT.

The genes are TRBV6-5 and TRBJ1-6; 9 bases are a match to TRBD1. Germline lookup yields CDR1 MNHEY and CDR2 SVGAGI. The V segment lost 5 bases and the J segment 9 bases; nucleotides outside the gene matches: 11. The CDR3 is 16 residues long. The CDR3 DNA reads as TGTGCCAGCAGTCCGACTCCCGGGACAGGGCGTTCACCCCTCCACTTT. Translating gives CASSPTPGTGRSPLHF.

The table lists this clonotype with a few counts. This chain links TRBV12-3 or TRBV12-4 with TRBJ1-1, with D perhaps TRBD1 (5 bases). The CDR3 spans 15 residues. Between the trimmed V and J ends, which lost 6 bases and 2 bases, there was a span of 16 bases. The CDR3 DNA follows: TGTGCCAGCAGCCCCCGAGCCCAGGGTAACACTGAAGCTTTCTTT. This gives the protein CASSPRAQGNTEAFF.

Here the CDR3 reads CAISSDGTGVREQYV. The CDR3 DNA sequence: TGTGCCATCAGTTCCGACGGGACAGGGGTCCGCGAGCAGTACGTC. The chain joins TRBV10-3 to TRBJ2-7; 10 bases are shared with TRBD1. V gave up 5 bases and J gave up 6 bases; unmatched junction bases: 10. The germline V gene encodes CDR1 ENHRY and CDR2 SYGVKD. The CDR3 has 15 amino acids.

The table lists this clonotype with a few counts. The chain couples TRBV4-1 to TRBJ1-5; 9 bases align to TRBD1. Germline assignment: CDR1 MGHRA and CDR2 YSYEKL. This CDR3 spans 18 amino acids. V lost 3 bases, J lost 2 bases, and 11 bases stayed unmatched. The CDR3 loop reads CASSQREFRDRGNQPQHF. DNA of the CDR3: TGCGCCAGCAGCCAGAGGGAATTCCGGGACAGGGGCAATCAGCCCCAGCATTTT.